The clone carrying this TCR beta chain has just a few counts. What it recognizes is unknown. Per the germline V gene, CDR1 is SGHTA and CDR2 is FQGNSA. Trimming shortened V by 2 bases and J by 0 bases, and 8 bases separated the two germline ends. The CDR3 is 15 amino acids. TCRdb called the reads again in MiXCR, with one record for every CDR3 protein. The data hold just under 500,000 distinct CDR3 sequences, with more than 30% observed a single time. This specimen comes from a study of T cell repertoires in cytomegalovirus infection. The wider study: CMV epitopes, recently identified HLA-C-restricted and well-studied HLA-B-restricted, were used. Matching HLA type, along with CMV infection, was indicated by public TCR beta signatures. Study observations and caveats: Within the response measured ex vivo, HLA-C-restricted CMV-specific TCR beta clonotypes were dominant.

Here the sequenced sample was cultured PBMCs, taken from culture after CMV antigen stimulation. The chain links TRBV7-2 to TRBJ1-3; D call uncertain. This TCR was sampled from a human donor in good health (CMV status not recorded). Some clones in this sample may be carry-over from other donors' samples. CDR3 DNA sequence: TGTGCCAGCAGCTTATGGCTGGGCTCTGGAAACACCATATATTTT. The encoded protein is CASSLWLGSGNTIYF. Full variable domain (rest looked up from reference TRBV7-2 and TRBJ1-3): GAGVSQSPSNKVTEKGKDVELRCDPISGHTALYWYRQSLGQGLEFLIYFQGNSAPDKSGLPSDRFSAERTGGSVSTLTIQRTQQEDSAVYLCASSLWLGSGNTIYFGEGSWLTVV.